This entry describes one TCR beta chain. Its antigen remains unknown. The CDR3 has 15 amino acids. Germline V gene data show CDR1 as SGHTA and CDR2 as FQGNSA. V dropped 2 bases and J dropped 1; count of bases not matched to a gene: 3. 13 Jbeta primers and 60 Vbeta primers were used for the PCR. TCRdb's copy holds only in-frame clones and misses some; the assay was immunoSEQ multiplex PCR. The sample holds approximately 150,000 clones; 75% to 80% are singletons and the top ten take 2% to 3%. This record comes from a study of cytomegalovirus exposure and HLA in healthy donors. Findings of the study overall: The only immune exposure information that was available was CMV serostatus.

The sequenced material came from PBMCs. This rearrangement joins TRBV7-2 to TRBJ2-7; 9 nucleotides align to TRBD2. The sequence derives from a woman between 35 and 50 years old in good health and CMV-seropositive. CDR3 region: CASSLRLAGSYEQYF. The CDR3 DNA reads TGTGCCAGCAGCTTACGCCTAGCGGGATCCTACGAGCAGTACTTC.